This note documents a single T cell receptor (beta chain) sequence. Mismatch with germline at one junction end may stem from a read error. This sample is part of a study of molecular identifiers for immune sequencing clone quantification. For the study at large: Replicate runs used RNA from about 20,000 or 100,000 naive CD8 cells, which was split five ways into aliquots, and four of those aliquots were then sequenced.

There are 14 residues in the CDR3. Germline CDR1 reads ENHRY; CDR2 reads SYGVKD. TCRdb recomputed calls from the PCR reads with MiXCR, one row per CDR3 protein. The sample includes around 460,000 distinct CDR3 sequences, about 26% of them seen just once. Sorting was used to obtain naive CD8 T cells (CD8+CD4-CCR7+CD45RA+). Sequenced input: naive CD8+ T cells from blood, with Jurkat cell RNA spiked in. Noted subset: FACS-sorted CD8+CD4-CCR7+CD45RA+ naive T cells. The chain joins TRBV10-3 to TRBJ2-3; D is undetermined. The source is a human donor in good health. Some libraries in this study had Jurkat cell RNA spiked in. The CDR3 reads CAISEPDRSDAQYF. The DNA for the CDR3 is TGTGCCATCAGTGAACCGGACCGTTCAGATGCGCAGTATTTT.